The 12 T cell receptor beta chains listed next were all sequenced from one sample in a study of blood T cell repertoires in COVID-19. TCRdb's table, derived via immunoSEQ multiplex PCR, lists solely in-frame clones and lacks some. The sample holds some 65,000 clones, 85% to 90% seen once. Sequencing was done on a sample of peripheral blood. These receptors originate from a woman of 80 years or more with active COVID-19.

V usage is TRBV28 and J usage is TRBJ2-7; 8 bases are a match to TRBD1. CDR1 MDHEN and CDR2 SYDVKM come from the germline V gene. Trimming at V came to 2 bases and at J to 3 bases, leaving 6 bases not matched to a gene. The CDR3 runs 15 residues. The DNA of the CDR3 is TGTGCCAGCAGTTTACCCGGGACAGGCGGCTACGAGCAGTACTTC. Its translation: CASSLPGTGGYEQYF.

This sequence joins TRBV6-4 and TRBJ2-5, with D possibly TRBD1 on 5 matching bases. V shed 2 bases and J shed 2 bases, with 18 bases lying between them. This CDR3 spans 17 amino acids. Germline lookup yields CDR1 MRHNA and CDR2 SNTAGT. CDR3 sequence reads: CASSDGPQGGYQETQYF. In DNA form, the CDR3 reads TGTGCCAGCAGTGACGGACCCCAGGGTGGCTATCAAGAGACCCAGTACTTC.

The chain carries TRBV6-5 and TRBJ1-2; 10 bases fit TRBD1. This CDR3 has 16 amino acids. V lost 2 bases and J lost 3; bases outside the gene matches: 6. The germline gives CDR1 MNHEY, CDR2 SVGAGI. CDR3 protein: CASSYLRTGGDYGYTF. Written as DNA, the CDR3 is TGTGCCAGCAGTTACCTAAGGACAGGGGGGGACTATGGCTACACCTTC.

This sequence joins TRBV30 and TRBJ2-1, with D perhaps TRBD2 (7 bases). CDR3 size: 14 residues. From germline, CDR1 is GTSNPN and CDR2 SVGIG (reference sequence). Trimming pared 0 bases from V and 5 bases from J, leaving 11 bases between. CDR3 in amino acids: CAWSVHGGHNEQFF. In DNA, the CDR3 is TGTGCCTGGAGTGTACACGGGGGGCACAATGAGCAGTTCTTC.

The chain has TRBV14 and TRBJ2-5, with 11 bases fitting TRBD1. The J segment lost 2 bases and the V segment lost 4 bases, leaving 6 bases of the junction unmatched. The CDR3 length is 16 residues. Germline CDR1 SGHDN, CDR2 FVKESK. The CDR3 protein is CASSLLGQGAQETQYF. As DNA, the CDR3 is TGTGCCAGCAGCCTACTCGGACAGGGGGCTCAAGAGACCCAGTACTTC.

The V call is TRBV9, the J call TRBJ2-7; no clear D. CDR3 length: 14 amino acids. Trimming cost V 3 bases and J 0 bases, with 10 bases left between them. Germline values: CDR1 SGDLS, CDR2 YYNGEE. The DNA for the CDR3 is TGTGCCAGCAGCGCCCTCCCGAGCTCCTACGAGCAGTACTTC. This translates into CASSALPSSYEQYF.

The V call is TRBV15, the J call TRBJ2-5; tentatively, D is TRBD2 (5 bases). V was trimmed by 0 bases and J by 5 bases, leaving 13 bases between them. The germline gives CDR1 LNHNV, CDR2 YYDKDF (reference sequence). There are 15 residues in the CDR3. CDR3 sequence (DNA): TGTGCCACCAGCAGAGATCCGGGCCCGGGGGAGACCCAGTACTTC. This gives the protein CATSRDPGPGETQYF.

The chain joins TRBV19 to TRBJ2-3, with 9 bases identical to TRBD2. Trimming at V came to 5 bases and at J to 5 bases, leaving 5 bases not matched to a gene. The CDR3 length is 14 residues. From germline, CDR1 is LNHDA and CDR2 SQIVND (reference sequence). This CDR3 reads CASSLRGGIDTQYF. The DNA for the CDR3 is TGTGCCAGTAGTTTGCGGGGGGGCATAGATACGCAGTATTTT.

In DNA form, the CDR3 reads TGTGCCAGCAGGGACAGGGTACTTGAAGCTTTCTTT. Protein sequence: CASRDRVLEAFF. The rearrangement joins TRBV2 to TRBJ1-1, with 8 bases matching TRBD1. After removal of 6 bases from V and 7 bases from J, the junction contained 4 bases not matched to a gene. Germline loops: CDR1 SNHLY, CDR2 FYNNEI. The CDR3 extends over 12 amino acids.

This clone was seen just once. The V gene is TRBV2, the J gene TRBJ1-1; the D is unclear. Germline V gene data show CDR1 as SNHLY and CDR2 as FYNNEI. V gave up 10 bases and J gave up 0 bases, with 12 bases separating them. The CDR3 has 13 residues. CDR3 sequence reads: CATSGDMNTEAFF. CDR3 DNA: TGTGCCACCTCGGGAGACATGAACACTGAAGCTTTCTTT.

The chain uses TRBV7-3 and TRBJ2-1; TRBD2 aligns across 8 bases. Per the germline V gene, CDR1 is SGHTA and CDR2 is FQGTGA. The CDR3 is 15 residues long. V shed 6 bases, J shed 8 bases, and the junction held 12 bases outside the gene matches. The DNA of the CDR3 is TGTGCCAGCAGACCACGGGGGGGCATTAGGGATGAGCAGTTCTTC. Protein sequence: CASRPRGGIRDEQFF. The variable domain in full, completed from reference TRBV7-3 and TRBJ2-1, reads GAGVSQTPSNKVTEKGKYVELRCDPISGHTALYWYRQSLGQGPEFLIYFQGTGAADDSGLPNDRFFAVRPEGSVSTLKIQRTERGDSAVYLCASRPRGGIRDEQFFGPGTRLTVL.

The V and J genes are TRBV3-1 (or the pseudogene TRBV3-2) and TRBJ1-2; tentative D call: TRBD1 (5 bases). The V gene lost 2 bases and the J gene lost 5 bases, with 12 bases spanning the gap. This CDR3 is 14 amino acids long. Germline lookup yields CDR1 LGHDT and CDR2 YNNKEL (reference sequence). The CDR3 nucleotides are TGTGCCAGCAGCCAAAATAACAGGATTTATGGCTACACCTTC. It translates to CASSQNNRIYGYTF.